This TCR beta chain stems from a study of T cells after posttransplantation cyclophosphamide. The V gene end was trimmed by 5 bases and the J gene end by 3 bases; junction bases not matched to a gene: 5. Germline V gives CDR1 MNHNS, CDR2 SASEGT. This CDR3 spans 15 amino acids. Turning to this clone: The antigen is unknown.

Study observations and caveats: TRB clonality was highly associated with recipient CMV seropositivity and reactivation.

Sequencing was performed with immunoSEQ multiplex PCR; in TCRdb, only in-frame clones are kept and a portion is missing. The sample yields more than 30,000 clones, about nine tenths seen once. Cells defined as naive were viable CD3+CD4+ or CD3+CD8+ and CCR7+CD45RA+CD45RO-CD95-CD27+CD28+. Sequences were obtained from naive CD4+ T cells sorted from PBMCs. The receptor comes from a woman between 55 and 75 years old in good health, CMV-negative, and a related stem cell transplant donor. V usage is TRBV6-1 and J usage is TRBJ2-5; TRBD2 matches 11 bases. CDR3 DNA: TGTGCCAGCAGTCTTCCGGGACTAGCGGAAGAGACCCAGTACTTC. Its translation is CASSLPGLAEETQYF.